The T cell receptor beta chain under discussion was sequenced for a study of blood T cell repertoires in COVID-19. Germline assignment: CDR1 SNHLY and CDR2 FYNNEI. Deletions cut 10 bases from V and 8 bases from J, with 14 bases between. The CDR3 length is 11 residues. In the authors' methods: Amplification of reference gene primers was used by the study to estimate nucleated cell counts. TCRdb's copy holds only in-frame clones and misses some; the assay was immunoSEQ multiplex PCR. V and J calls plus clone size are reproduced from that table; the DNA served to infer D and trimming. The sample lists roughly 18,000 clones, roughly nine tenths seen once, with roughly 3.7% in the top ten.

The sequence was obtained from a human donor in a cohort sampled during active COVID-19. The J gene is TRBJ1-2, the V gene TRBV2; D is ambiguous. Sequences were obtained from peripheral blood. CDR3 in amino acids: CAIQAGSGYTF. The CDR3 DNA sequence: TGTGCCATTCAGGCGGGGAGCGGCTACACCTTC.